This entry features one TCR beta chain sequence. Its matching antigen is unknown. These data belong to a study of graft-versus-host responses after intestinal transplantation. Whole-study results and caveats: GvH clones were identified in recipient marrow, with some first appearing in ileum or blood.

The CDR3 is made up of 15 amino acids. Trimming pared 1 base from V and 4 bases from J, leaving 16 bases between. Germline CDR1 is SQVTM and CDR2 is ANQGSEA. Data came from immunoSEQ multiplex PCR; TCRdb stores just in-frame clones and leaves some out. The sample carries tens of thousands of clones, just under 95% recorded once. Specimen: PBMCs, collected 750 to 800 days after a first intestinal transplant, on the day of a second. The chain couples TRBV29-1 to TRBJ1-1, with D unclear. This TCR was sampled from a human patient who received an intestinal transplant, so some T cells may come from the graft donor. CDR3 loop: CSVEVRGRRGTEAFF. The CDR3 DNA reads TGCAGCGTTGAAGTTAGAGGACGGCGGGGCACTGAAGCTTTCTTT.